The T cell receptor (beta chain) described here comes from a study of cytomegalovirus exposure and HLA in healthy donors. Overall study: The Caucasian-associated ancestry cluster held 80% to 90% of more than 350 genotyped donors.

Study results and limitations: Most TCR beta V segments were productive about 90% or about 30% of the time in an earlier analysis. Immune exposure information available was restricted to CMV serostatus.

Healthy individuals who donated bone marrow served as the donors. A multiplex PCR was run with 60 Vbeta primers and 13 Jbeta primers. Produced via immunoSEQ multiplex PCR; TCRdb's table is partial and in-frame only. The table includes 120,000 or so clones, around 75% detected once. A note on this clone: The antigen is unknown.

Germline-derived CDR1 and CDR2 are SGHRS and YFSETQ. V was pared by 5 bases and J by 7 bases, with 13 bases between. The CDR3 is made up of 13 amino acids. Material: PBMCs. The chain couples TRBV5-1 to TRBJ1-3; D is undetermined. The TCR originated in a woman aged 50 to 65 in good health and CMV-seropositive. The CDR3 DNA is TGCGCCAGCAGTTCGACGTCACAGAACACCATATATTTT. This encodes CASSSTSQNTIYF.